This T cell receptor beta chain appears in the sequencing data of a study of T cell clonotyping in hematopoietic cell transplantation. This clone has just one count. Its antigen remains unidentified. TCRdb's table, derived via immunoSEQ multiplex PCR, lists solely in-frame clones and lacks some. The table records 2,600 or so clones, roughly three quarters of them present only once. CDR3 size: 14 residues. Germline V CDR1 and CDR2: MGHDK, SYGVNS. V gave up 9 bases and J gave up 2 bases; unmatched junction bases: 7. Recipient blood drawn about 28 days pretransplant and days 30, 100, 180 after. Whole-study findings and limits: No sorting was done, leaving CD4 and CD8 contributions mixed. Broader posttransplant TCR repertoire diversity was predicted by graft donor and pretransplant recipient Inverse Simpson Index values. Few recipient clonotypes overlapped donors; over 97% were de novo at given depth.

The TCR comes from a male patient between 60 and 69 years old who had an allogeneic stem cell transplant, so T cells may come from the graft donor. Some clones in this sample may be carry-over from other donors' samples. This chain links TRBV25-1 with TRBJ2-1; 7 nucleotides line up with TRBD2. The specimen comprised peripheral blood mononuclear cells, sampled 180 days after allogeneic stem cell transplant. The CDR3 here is CASTRDYPYNEQFF. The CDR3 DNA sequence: TGTGCCAGTACTAGGGACTACCCCTACAATGAGCAGTTCTTC.